The sequence of this T cell receptor beta chain was determined in a study of STAT5B mutations in CD4+ large granular lymphocyte leukemia. The method was immunoSEQ multiplex PCR; TCRdb's version includes in-frame clones alone and lacks a portion of them. The sample carries 20,000 to 25,000 clones, approximately 81% recorded once. Sequencing input: CD4+ T cells from blood buffy coats. The receptor's source is a human donor in good health.

The CDR3 DNA sequence: TGTGCCATCAGTGATCCGGACAGGGGAGACGGGGAGCTGTTTTTT. This gives the protein CAISDPDRGDGELFF. The rearrangement links TRBV10-3 to TRBJ2-2, with TRBD1 matching 9 bases. CDR3 length: 15 amino acids. Germline CDR1 ENHRY, CDR2 SYGVKD. Trimming removed 3 bases from V and 7 bases from J; junction bases left unmatched: 6.